Listed here is a single T cell receptor (beta chain). The CDR3 contains 15 residues. V lost 5 bases to trimming and J lost 4 bases, with 12 bases between them. Germline CDR1 reads SGHTA; CDR2 reads FQGNSA. The data were obtained in a study of blood T cell repertoires in COVID-19. Cohort 3 donors were reported recovered after two negative PCRs, clearance, or symptom resolution. The protocol was immunoSEQ multiplex PCR, while the TCRdb copy is restricted to in-frame clones and leaves out a portion. Among approximately 350,000 clones listed, around 83% were seen once. This chain uses TRBV7-2 with TRBJ1-6; D not certain. The receptor comes from a woman aged 50 to 60 who had recovered from COVID-19. What was sequenced was PBMCs or T cells enriched from blood (not recorded which). In DNA form, the CDR3 reads TGTGCCAGCAGCCCTGAGGGAGTTTATAATTCACCCCTCCACTTT. This encodes CASSPEGVYNSPLHF.